This TCR beta chain appears in the sequencing data of a study of blood T cell repertoires in COVID-19. Germline loops: CDR1 SGHDT, CDR2 YYEEEE. Trimming at V came to 3 bases and at J to 1 base, leaving 4 bases not matched to a gene. This CDR3 region has 15 residues. This clone was seen only a few times. Sequencing used immunoSEQ multiplex PCR; TCRdb keeps in-frame clones, though not all of them. There are 150,000 to 200,000 clones in the sample; over 70% occur only once, and about 15% lies in the top ten. Those enrolled, adults aged 18 to 89 years, came from roughly 23 US areas. Categorization into cohorts depended on clinical history that participants reported. A PCR-confirmed or clinician-diagnosed COVID-19 case had contacted exposed participants within 2 weeks of entry.

The source of this sequence is a man aged 55-75 years who had been exposed to COVID-19. The V and J genes are TRBV5-6 and TRBJ1-1, with 9 bases aligning to TRBD1. The sequenced material came from PBMCs or T cells enriched from blood (not recorded which). The CDR3 reads CASSSGTGRNTEAFF. The DNA of the CDR3 is TGTGCCAGCAGCTCCGGGACAGGGAGGAACACTGAAGCTTTCTTT.